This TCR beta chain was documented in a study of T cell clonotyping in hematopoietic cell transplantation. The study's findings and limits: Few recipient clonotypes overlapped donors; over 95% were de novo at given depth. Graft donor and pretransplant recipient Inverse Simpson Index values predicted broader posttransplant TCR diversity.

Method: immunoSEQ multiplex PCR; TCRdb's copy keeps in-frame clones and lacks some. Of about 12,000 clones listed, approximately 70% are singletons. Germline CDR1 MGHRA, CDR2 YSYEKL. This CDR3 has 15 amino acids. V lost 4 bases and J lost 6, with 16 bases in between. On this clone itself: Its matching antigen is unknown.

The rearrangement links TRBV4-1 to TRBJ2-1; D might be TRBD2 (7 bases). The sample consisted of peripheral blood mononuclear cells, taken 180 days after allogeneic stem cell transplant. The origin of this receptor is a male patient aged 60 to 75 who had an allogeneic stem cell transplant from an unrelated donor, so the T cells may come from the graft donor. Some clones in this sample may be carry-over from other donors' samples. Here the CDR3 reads CASSRGGGFLNEQFF. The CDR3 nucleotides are TGCGCCAGCAGCCGAGGGGGGGGCTTCCTCAATGAGCAGTTCTTC.